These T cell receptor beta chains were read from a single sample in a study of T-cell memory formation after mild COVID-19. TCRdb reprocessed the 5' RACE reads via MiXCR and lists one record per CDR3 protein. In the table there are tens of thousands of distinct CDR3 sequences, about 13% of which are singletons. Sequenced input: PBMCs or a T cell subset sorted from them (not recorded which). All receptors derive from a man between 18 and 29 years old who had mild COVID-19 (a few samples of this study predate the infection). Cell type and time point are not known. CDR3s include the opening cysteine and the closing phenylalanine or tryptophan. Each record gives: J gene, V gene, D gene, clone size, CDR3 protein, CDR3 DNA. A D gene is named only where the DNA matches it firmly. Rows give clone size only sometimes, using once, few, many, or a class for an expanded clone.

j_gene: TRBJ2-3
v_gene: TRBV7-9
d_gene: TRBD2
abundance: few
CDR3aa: CASSPRLAGGITDTQYF
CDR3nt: TGTGCCAGCAGCCCCCGACTAGCGGGGGGGATCACAGATACGCAGTATTTT

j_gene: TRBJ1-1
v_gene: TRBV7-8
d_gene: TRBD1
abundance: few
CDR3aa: CASSFGTANTEAFF
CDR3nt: TGTGCCAGCAGCTTTGGGACAGCGAACACTGAAGCTTTCTTT

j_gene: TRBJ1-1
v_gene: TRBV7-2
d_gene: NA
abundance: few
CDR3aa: CASSSLGPEAFF
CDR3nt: TGTGCCAGCAGCTCCCTAGGTCCTGAAGCTTTCTTT

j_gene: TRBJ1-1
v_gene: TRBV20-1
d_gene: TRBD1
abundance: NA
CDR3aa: CSATRQGERWLNTEAFF
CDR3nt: TGCAGTGCTACCCGACAGGGAGAGAGGTGGTTGAACACTGAAGCTTTCTTT

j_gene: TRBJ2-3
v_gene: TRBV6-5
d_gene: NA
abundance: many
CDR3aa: CASSYAGGADTQYF
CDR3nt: TGTGCCAGCAGTTACGCCGGGGGAGCAGATACGCAGTATTTT

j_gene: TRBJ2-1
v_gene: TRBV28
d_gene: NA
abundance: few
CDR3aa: CAGSGTLTYNEQFF
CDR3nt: TGTGCCGGTTCCGGGACTCTGACCTACAATGAGCAGTTCTTC

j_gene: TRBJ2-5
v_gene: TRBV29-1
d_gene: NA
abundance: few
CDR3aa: CSVVQGFSETQYF
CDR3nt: TGCAGCGTTGTTCAGGGGTTTTCGGAGACCCAGTACTTC

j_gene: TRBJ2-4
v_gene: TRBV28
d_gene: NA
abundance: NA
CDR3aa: CASSLRQGLIQYF
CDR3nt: TGTGCCAGCAGTCTTCGACAGGGACTGATTCAGTACTTC

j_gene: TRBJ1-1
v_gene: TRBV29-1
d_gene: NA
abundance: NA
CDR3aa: CSVEHGLNTEAFF
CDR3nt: TGCAGCGTTGAACACGGCTTGAACACTGAAGCTTTCTTT

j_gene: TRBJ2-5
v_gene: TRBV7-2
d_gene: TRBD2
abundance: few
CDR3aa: CASSSSGGALETQYF
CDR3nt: TGTGCCAGCAGCTCTAGCGGGGGGGCCTTAGAGACCCAGTACTTC

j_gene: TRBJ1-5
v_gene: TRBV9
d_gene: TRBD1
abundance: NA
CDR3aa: CASSVAGGRQPQHF
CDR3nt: TGTGCCAGCAGCGTAGCAGGGGGCAGGCAGCCCCAGCATTTT

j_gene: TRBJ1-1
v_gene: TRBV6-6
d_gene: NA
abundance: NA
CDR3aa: CASSRGGEAFF
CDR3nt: TGTGCCAGCAGCCGTGGAGGTGAAGCTTTCTTT

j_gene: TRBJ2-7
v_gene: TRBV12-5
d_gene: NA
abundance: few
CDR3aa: CASGQWEGAYEQYF
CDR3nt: TGTGCTAGTGGCCAGTGGGAGGGGGCTTACGAGCAGTACTTC

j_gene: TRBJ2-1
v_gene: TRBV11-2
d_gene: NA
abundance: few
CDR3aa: CASSLETEQFF
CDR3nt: TGTGCCAGCAGCTTAGAGACAGAGCAGTTCTTC

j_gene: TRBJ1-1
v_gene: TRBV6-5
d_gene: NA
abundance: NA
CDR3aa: CASSSSWGAEAFF
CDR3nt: TGTGCCAGCAGCTCTAGTTGGGGGGCTGAAGCTTTCTTT